The 17 T cell receptor beta chains below come from one sample, sequenced in a study of blood T cell repertoires in COVID-19. Sequenced by immunoSEQ multiplex PCR; TCRdb stores in-frame clones only, minus some. The data contain about 400,000 clones, more than 75% of them singletons. What was sequenced was PBMCs or T cells enriched from blood (not recorded which). The receptor source for this set is a woman aged 25 to 45 who had recovered from COVID-19.

The genes are TRBV18 and TRBJ1-6; unclear D gene. In germline, CDR1 is KGHSH, CDR2 LQKENI. The CDR3 consists of 15 residues. V was clipped by 3 bases and J by 6 bases, with 12 bases between them. The DNA of the CDR3 is TGTGCCAGCTCACCCTCGGAGGCCCTTAATTCACCCCTCCACTTT. The encoded protein is CASSPSEALNSPLHF.

This rearrangement joins TRBV3-1 (or the pseudogene TRBV3-2) to TRBJ2-2; D is unclear. This CDR3 region has 12 residues. Germline V gene sequence: CDR1 LGHDT, CDR2 YNNKEL (reference sequence). V was cut by 4 bases and J by 6 bases, with 6 bases left in between. This CDR3 is CASSLNPGELFF. The CDR3 DNA reads TGTGCCAGCAGCCTCAATCCCGGGGAGCTGTTTTTT.

This rearrangement joins TRBV7-8 to TRBJ1-3; D gene unclear. Germline CDR1 SGHVS, CDR2 FQNEAQ. This CDR3 is built from 14 residues. With 3 bases removed from V and 4 bases from J, the gap between germline ends came to 10 bases. CDR3 protein: CASSFGRAGNTIYF. The CDR3 DNA follows: TGTGCCAGCAGCTTCGGGAGAGCCGGAAACACCATATATTTT.

This chain uses TRBV28 with TRBJ1-6; 10 bases are shared with TRBD1. The CDR3 has 17 residues. Germline V gene data show CDR1 as MDHEN and CDR2 as SYDVKM. The V segment lost 2 bases and the J segment 10 bases; nucleotides outside the gene matches: 11. The DNA of the CDR3 is TGTGCCAGCAGTTTAAGTCCCCTAGACAGGGGGCTCTCACCCCTCCACTTT. Translation gives CASSLSPLDRGLSPLHF.

This clone was seen a single time. The chain uses TRBV5-4 and TRBJ2-2; D call uncertain. Trimming cost V 0 bases and J 5 bases, with 14 bases left between them. Germline CDR1 SGHNT, CDR2 YYREEE (reference sequence). The CDR3 length is 16 residues. This CDR3 is CASSLGLTTRTGELFF. The DNA of the CDR3 is TGTGCCAGCAGCTTGGGACTCACAACGAGGACCGGGGAGCTGTTTTTT.

This chain joins TRBV19 and TRBJ1-2; D remains ambiguous. CDR1 is LNHDA, CDR2 SQIVND, per germline (reference sequence). Trimming took off 1 base at V and 5 bases at J, with 11 bases between the two ends. This CDR3 is 14 amino acids long. Written as DNA, the CDR3 is TGTGCCAGTAGTATAGGCCCCGAGATGTATGGCTACACCTTC. Protein: CASSIGPEMYGYTF.

The chain is built from TRBV7-2 and TRBJ2-3; D is unclear. The CDR3 consists of 14 residues. Trimming removed 1 base at V and 2 bases at J, with 7 bases between. Germline CDR1 and CDR2: SGHTA and FQGNSA. The CDR3 DNA reads as TGTGCCAGCAGCTTAGGGCCAGACACAGATACGCAGTATTTT. This gives the protein CASSLGPDTDTQYF.

V and J are TRBV7-2 and TRBJ2-7, with D possibly TRBD1 on 6 matching bases. Trimming shortened V by 1 base and J by 2 bases, and 6 bases separated the two germline ends. The length of the CDR3 is 13 residues. Germline CDR1 is SGHTA and CDR2 is FQGNSA. The CDR3 region is CASSLGTAYEQYF. Written as DNA, the CDR3 is TGTGCCAGCAGCTTAGGGACAGCCTACGAGCAGTACTTC.

This clone was picked up a small number of times. The CDR3 sequence: CASSPDRDYGYTF. The CDR3 DNA follows: TGTGCCAGCAGCCCAGACAGGGACTATGGCTACACCTTC. V gene TRBV7-2 combines with J gene TRBJ1-2, with 7 bases aligning to TRBD1. The CDR3 sequence is 13 residues long. Germline assignment: CDR1 SGHTA and CDR2 FQGNSA. Germline trimming cut 5 bases from V and 3 bases from J; bases unmatched to any gene: 3. The whole variable domain, remainder taken from reference TRBV7-2 and TRBJ1-2, is GAGVSQSPSNKVTEKGKDVELRCDPISGHTALYWYRQSLGQGLEFLIYFQGNSAPDKSGLPSDRFSAERTGGSVSTLTIQRTQQEDSAVYLCASSPDRDYGYTFGSGTRLTVV.

This chain links TRBV7-9 with TRBJ1-4; 9 bases are shared with TRBD1. The CDR3 runs 15 residues. Germline V gene sequence: CDR1 SEHNR, CDR2 FQNEAQ (reference sequence). Trimming removed 2 bases from V and 8 bases from J; junction bases left unmatched: 6. CDR3 loop: CASSLTDRGREKLFF. Here the CDR3 DNA reads TGTGCCAGCAGCTTAACGGACAGGGGACGGGAAAAACTGTTTTTT.

The chain links TRBV19 to TRBJ1-1, with D perhaps matching TRBD1 (6 bases). Trimming removed 1 base from V and 5 bases from J, with 11 bases in between. Germline lookup yields CDR1 LNHDA and CDR2 SQIVND (reference sequence). This CDR3 has 14 amino acids. In DNA, the CDR3 is TGTGCCAGTAGTATAGTCGCAGGGGAGACTGAAGCTTTCTTT. It specifies CASSIVAGETEAFF.

The CDR3 loop is CASSEAPPGGHTEAFF. CDR3 in DNA: TGTGCCAGCAGTGAAGCTCCGCCAGGGGGCCACACTGAAGCTTTCTTT. The chain combines TRBV2 with TRBJ1-1; TRBD1 matches at 8 bases. Germline-derived CDR1 and CDR2 are SNHLY and FYNNEI. V lost 0 bases to trimming and J lost 3 bases; unmatched junction nucleotides: 6. The CDR3 runs to 16 residues.

This chain connects TRBV6-5 to TRBJ2-2; D is perhaps TRBD2 (6 bases). V was trimmed by 4 bases and J by 6 bases, leaving 18 bases between them. CDR1 is MNHEY, CDR2 SVGAGI, per germline. There are 16 residues in the CDR3. The CDR3 loop reads CASSFLRDSRAGELFF. The CDR3 DNA is TGTGCCAGCAGTTTCCTCCGGGACTCCAGAGCCGGGGAGCTGTTTTTT.

The V and J genes are TRBV11-2 and TRBJ2-6; D is undetermined. Trimming pared 3 bases from V and 1 base from J, leaving 7 bases between. Germline CDR1 and CDR2: SGHAT and FQNNGV. CDR3 length: 15 residues. The CDR3: CASSFSLSGANVLTF. As DNA, the CDR3 is TGTGCCAGCAGCTTTTCTTTATCTGGGGCCAACGTCCTGACTTTC.

The table lists this clone with a few counts. This chain joins TRBV3-1 (or the pseudogene TRBV3-2) and TRBJ1-4; perhaps TRBD1 as D (5 bases). Germline values: CDR1 LGHDT, CDR2 YNNKEL (reference sequence). Trimming removed 4 bases from V and 3 bases from J, with 9 bases in between. CDR3 size: 14 residues. The CDR3 loop is CASSLTASNEKLFF. DNA of the CDR3: TGTGCCAGCAGCCTGACAGCGTCTAATGAAAAACTGTTTTTT.

The CDR3 DNA sequence: TGCGCCAGCAGCTTGAATCCCGGGGACACTGAAGCTTTCTTT. It translates to CASSLNPGDTEAFF. V and J are TRBV5-1 and TRBJ1-1; D call uncertain. Per the germline V gene, CDR1 is SGHRS and CDR2 is YFSETQ. This CDR3 has 14 amino acids. The ends were cut back, 1 base at V and 3 bases at J, with 10 bases in the middle.

This chain links TRBV7-2 with TRBJ1-4, with 9 bases aligning to TRBD1. The germline V gene encodes CDR1 SGHTA and CDR2 FQGNSA. The CDR3 totals 14 residues. Trimming removed 4 bases from V and 6 bases from J; junction bases left unmatched: 3. CDR3 sequence reads: CASSSTGGYEKLFF. CDR3 sequence (DNA): TGTGCCAGCAGCTCGACAGGGGGTTATGAAAAACTGTTTTTT.